The 16 T cell receptor beta chains below all came from one sample that was sequenced in a study of naive and memory T cell subsets. Two oligonucleotides, mixed equimolar, formed the beta constant-region primer covering TRBC1 and TRBC2. MiXCR, run by TCRdb on the UMI-ligation and nested PCR reads, gives a single entry per CDR3 protein. Among some 150,000 distinct CDR3 sequences listed, 15% to 20% were seen once. Specimen: naive CD4+ T cells from blood. The source is a human donor in good health.

This clonotype was recorded at least ten times. The J gene is TRBJ2-1, the V gene TRBV6-2 or TRBV6-3, with 7 nucleotides matching TRBD2. This CDR3 has 12 residues. The J segment lost 12 bases and the V segment lost 7 bases, leaving 9 bases of the junction unmatched. Germline V gene data show CDR1 as MNHEY and CDR2 as SVGEGT. The CDR3 DNA reads TGTGCCAGCACCAACGGGGGGATAGGGCAGTTCTTC. Amino acid sequence: CASTNGGIGQFF.

This clonotype was counted a few times. The chain employs TRBV28 and TRBJ1-1; D is unresolved. The length of the CDR3 is 13 residues. In germline, CDR1 is MDHEN, CDR2 SYDVKM. Trimming took off 6 bases at V and 0 bases at J, with 8 bases between the two ends. Here the CDR3 reads CASRSGMNTEAFF. In DNA form, the CDR3 reads TGTGCCAGCAGGTCGGGTATGAACACTGAAGCTTTCTTT. The full variable domain, rest sourced from reference TRBV28 and TRBJ1-1, is DVKVTQSSRYLVKRTGEKVFLECVQDMDHENMFWYRQDPGLGLRLIYFSYDVKMKEKGDIPEGYSVSREKKERFSLILESASTNQTSMYLCASRSGMNTEAFFGQGTRLTVV.

At least ten counts were recorded for this clonotype. The chain uses TRBV6-1 and TRBJ1-2, with 7 bases identical to TRBD1. The V segment lost 3 bases and the J segment 6 bases; nucleotides outside the gene matches: 7. This CDR3 spans 14 amino acids. CDR1 is MNHNS and CDR2 is SASEGT in the germline V gene. CDR3 region: CASSEETGLNGYTF. CDR3 in DNA: TGTGCCAGCAGTGAGGAGACAGGGTTGAATGGCTACACCTTC.

This clonotype was picked up many times. This chain connects TRBV5-1 to TRBJ2-7; D could derive from TRBD1 or TRBD2 (6 bases each). Germline V lookup: CDR1 SGHRS, CDR2 YFSETQ. The CDR3 loop spans 15 amino acids. The ends were cut back, 0 bases at V and 1 base at J, with 11 bases in the middle. CDR3 bases: TGCGCCAGCAGCTTGGAGGGGGGAAGATCCTACGAGCAGTACTTC. This sequence encodes CASSLEGGRSYEQYF.

V usage is TRBV9 and J usage is TRBJ1-3; D unclear. V lost 4 bases and J lost 3, with 14 bases in between. This CDR3 is built from 15 residues. Germline loops: CDR1 SGDLS, CDR2 YYNGEE. The CDR3 DNA sequence: TGTGCCAGCAGCTCCGCGGGGAGGTATGGAAACACCATATATTTT. This translates into CASSSAGRYGNTIYF.

The genes are TRBV28 and TRBJ2-1; a possible D gene is TRBD2 (5 bases). CDR1 is MDHEN, CDR2 SYDVKM, per germline. This CDR3 is 14 amino acids long. V lost 7 bases and J 4 bases, leaving 14 bases between the germline ends. CDR3 in DNA: TGTGCCAGCACCCCTCCCCCGGGATACAATGAGCAGTTCTTC. This gives the protein CASTPPPGYNEQFF.

The rearrangement uses TRBV10-3 and TRBJ2-5; 12 bases align to TRBD2. The V gene end was trimmed by 5 bases and the J gene end by 2 bases; junction bases not matched to a gene: 9. CDR1 is ENHRY and CDR2 is SYGVKD in the germline V gene. CDR3 size: 17 residues. This chain's CDR3 is CAISRIYLAGGQETQYF. The CDR3 nucleotides are TGTGCCATCAGTCGGATCTACCTAGCGGGAGGGCAAGAGACCCAGTACTTC.

In this sample, this clonotype turned up many times. The chain links TRBV9 to TRBJ2-5, with no clear D. The germline V gene encodes CDR1 SGDLS and CDR2 YYNGEE. V lost 1 base, J lost 4 bases, and 14 bases lay in between. CDR3 length: 15 residues. CDR3 nucleotides: TGTGCCAGCAGCGTATCGACAAGCCGGGCAGAGACCCAGTACTTC. Translation gives CASSVSTSRAETQYF. Drawing the rest from reference TRBV9 and TRBJ2-5, the complete variable domain is DSGVTQTPKHLITATGQRVTLRCSPRSGDLSVYWYQQSLDQGLQFLIQYYNGEERAKGNILERFSAQQFPDLHSELNLSSLELGDSALYFCASSVSTSRAETQYFGPGTRLLVL.

The chain employs TRBV28 and TRBJ2-6; possibly TRBD1 for D (5 bases). This CDR3 is 15 amino acids long. CDR1 and CDR2 (germline): MDHEN, SYDVKM. Trimming left V 5 bases short and J 2 bases short, with 10 bases between. The CDR3 nucleotides are TGTGCCAGCAGTCCCTCAGGGACTGGGGCCAACGTCCTGACTTTC. As protein: CASSPSGTGANVLTF.

CDR3 in amino acids: CASMASGRSGANVLTF. In nucleotides, the CDR3 is TGTGCCAGTATGGCTAGCGGGAGATCTGGGGCCAACGTCCTGACTTTC. The chain combines TRBV19 with TRBJ2-6, with TRBD2 matching over 10 bases. V gave up 7 bases and J gave up 1 base; unmatched junction bases: 4. Per germline, CDR1 LNHDA and CDR2 SQIVND (reference sequence). The CDR3 consists of 16 residues.

The chain uses TRBV5-5 and TRBJ2-7, with TRBD2 matching over 16 bases. J was trimmed by 7 bases and V by 5 bases; bases with no gene match: 6. The CDR3 totals 15 residues. Germline CDR1 reads SGHKS; CDR2 reads YYEKEE (reference sequence). CDR3 nucleotides: TGTGCCAGCAGTCCCGGGACTAGCGGGAGGGGTGAGCAGTACTTC. Translating it yields CASSPGTSGRGEQYF.

This clonotype appeared a few times. V and J are TRBV5-1 and TRBJ2-2; no definite D call. CDR1 and CDR2 from the germline V gene are SGHRS and YFSETQ. V lost 0 bases and J 0 bases, leaving 6 bases between the germline ends. The CDR3 is 15 residues long. In DNA form, the CDR3 reads TGCGCCAGCAGCTTGGCCCTATCGAACACCGGGGAGCTGTTTTTT. This encodes CASSLALSNTGELFF.

This clonotype occurred a few times. The rearrangement links TRBV10-3 to TRBJ2-3, with D possibly TRBD2 on 5 matching bases. With 7 bases removed from V and 5 bases from J, the gap between germline ends came to 13 bases. Germline CDR1 ENHRY, CDR2 SYGVKD. CDR3 length: 13 amino acids. CDR3 loop: CAIKVGDGDTQYF. Written as DNA, the CDR3 is TGTGCCATCAAGGTGGGAGACGGAGATACGCAGTATTTT.

This clonotype was detected only a few times. This chain connects TRBV27 to TRBJ1-1, with D hard to call. Germline V CDR1 and CDR2: MNHEY, SMNVEV (reference sequence). The CDR3 totals 13 residues. Trimming removed 4 bases from V and 1 base from J, with 7 bases in between. In nucleotides, the CDR3 is TGTGCCAGCAGTTCCTACACGAACACTGAAGCTTTCTTT. Translating gives CASSSYTNTEAFF.

In its sample, this clonotype was seen a few times. The chain couples TRBV20-1 to TRBJ2-7; 9 positions agree with TRBD2. The CDR3 loop spans 14 amino acids. J gave up 2 bases and V 5 bases, and 7 bases lay outside the gene matches. CDR1 is DFQATT and CDR2 is SNEGSKA in the germline V gene (reference sequence). The CDR3 bases are TGCAGTGCTGAATCGACTAGCGGAGCCTACGAGCAGTACTTC. Translating it yields CSAESTSGAYEQYF.

This clonotype was picked up many times. J is TRBJ1-2 and V is TRBV12-3 or TRBV12-4; D not resolved. V lost 7 bases and J 4 bases, leaving 16 bases between the germline ends. This CDR3 has 14 amino acids. The CDR3 DNA reads TGTGCCAGCACCCAGACTCCCTATGGCTATGGCTACACCTTC. Its protein is CASTQTPYGYGYTF.